The rows below give T cell receptor beta chains drawn from one sample of a study of T cells after yellow fever vaccination. TCRdb itself ran the 5' RACE reads through MiXCR, one entry per CDR3 protein. The sample gives over 250,000 distinct CDR3 sequences, roughly 5.2% of which show up once; less than 3.5% is in the top ten. The specimen was CD4+ T cells sorted from PBMCs, collected on the day of the yellow fever booster vaccination. The receptors come from a man aged 18-30 years who received the YFV17D yellow fever vaccine. CDR3s include the opening cysteine and the closing phenylalanine or tryptophan. The D gene is left open where the match is weak. Clone size is given for some rows only: seen once, a few or many times, or a class if the clone is expanded.

CDR3: CASSPQGGPYGYTF
DNA: TGTGCCAGCAGCCCCCAGGGAGGCCCCTATGGCTACACCTTC
J: TRBJ1-2
size: .
D: .
V: TRBV7-9

CDR3: CASSTRTGGANQNEKLFF
DNA: TGTGCCAGCAGCACTCGGACAGGGGGCGCGAACCAGAACGAAAAACTGTTTTTT
J: TRBJ1-4
size: few
D: TRBD1
V: TRBV7-9

CDR3: CASSQDGGRLAGGRNEQFF
DNA: TGCGCCAGCAGCCAAGATGGCGGACGGCTAGCGGGGGGCCGCAATGAGCAGTTCTTC
J: TRBJ2-1
size: .
D: TRBD2
V: TRBV4-3

CDR3: CSASRPRDSNEKLFF
DNA: TGCAGTGCTAGCCGCCCACGGGACTCTAATGAAAAACTGTTTTTT
J: TRBJ1-4
size: .
D: .
V: TRBV20-1

CDR3: CASSFYRYNEQFF
DNA: TGTGCCAGCAGCTTTTACCGGTACAATGAGCAGTTCTTC
J: TRBJ2-1
size: few
D: .
V: TRBV11-2

CDR3: CAIGATEQFF
DNA: TGTGCCATTGGGGCGACTGAGCAGTTCTTC
J: TRBJ2-1
size: few
D: .
V: TRBV7-9

CDR3: CASSWDRAQGAQYF
DNA: TGTGCCAGCAGCTGGGACAGGGCACAAGGGGCCCAGTACTTC
J: TRBJ2-5
size: .
D: TRBD1
V: TRBV7-2

CDR3: CASSPGHEAEAFF
DNA: TGTGCCAGCTCACCGGGACATGAGGCTGAAGCTTTCTTT
J: TRBJ1-1
size: .
D: .
V: TRBV18

CDR3: CATSRAPTGFIGYTF
DNA: TGTGCCACCAGCAGAGCGCCGACAGGGTTCATCGGCTACACCTTC
J: TRBJ1-2
size: few
D: TRBD1
V: TRBV15

CDR3: CASSQDFFGNNSPLHF
DNA: TGCGCCAGCAGCCAAGATTTTTTCGGCAATAATTCACCCCTCCACTTT
J: TRBJ1-6
size: few
D: .
V: TRBV4-3

CDR3: CASSPSLVRTGEFDEQYF
DNA: TGTGCCAGCTCACCAAGTTTAGTAAGGACAGGGGAATTCGACGAGCAGTACTTC
J: TRBJ2-7
size: .
D: TRBD1
V: TRBV18

CDR3: CASMRGPSTDTQYF
DNA: TGCGCCAGCATGAGGGGCCCTAGCACAGATACGCAGTATTTT
J: TRBJ2-3
size: many
D: .
V: TRBV5-1

CDR3: CSARDPSGQGETQYF
DNA: TGCAGTGCTAGAGATCCTAGCGGCCAGGGTGAGACCCAGTACTTC
J: TRBJ2-5
size: many
D: TRBD2
V: TRBV20-1

CDR3: CASIEYPGGISTDTQYF
DNA: TGTGCCAGCATTGAATACCCTGGGGGGATCAGCACAGATACGCAGTATTTT
J: TRBJ2-3
size: few
D: .
V: TRBV2

CDR3: CASSPEGSGWYGTEAFF
DNA: TGTGCCAGCAGCCCCGAAGGTTCAGGGTGGTATGGCACTGAAGCTTTCTTT
J: TRBJ1-1
size: few
D: .
V: TRBV9

CDR3: CSARNWDRNTGELFF
DNA: TGCAGTGCTAGAAACTGGGACAGGAACACCGGGGAGCTGTTTTTT
J: TRBJ2-2
size: many
D: TRBD1
V: TRBV20-1

CDR3: CASSPLLAGGATNEKLFF
DNA: TGTGCCAGTAGTCCCCTCCTCGCCGGGGGAGCAACTAATGAAAAACTGTTTTTT
J: TRBJ1-4
size: .
D: .
V: TRBV19

CDR3: CASSFWMAPPEETQYF
DNA: TGTGCCAGCAGCTTTTGGATGGCTCCCCCCGAAGAGACCCAGTACTTC
J: TRBJ2-5
size: .
D: .
V: TRBV7-2

CDR3: CASSSRGGHSGNTIYF
DNA: TGTGCCAGCAGTTCCCGAGGGGGTCACTCTGGAAACACCATATATTTT
J: TRBJ1-3
size: few
D: .
V: TRBV12-3/TRBV12-4

CDR3: CASSSETRRAFF
DNA: TGTGCCAGCAGCTCGGAGACACGAAGGGCATTCTTC
J: TRBJ2-1
size: many
D: .
V: TRBV11-2

CDR3: CASSQEILLKTYGYTF
DNA: TGCGCCAGCAGCCAAGAAATTTTACTCAAAACATATGGCTACACCTTC
J: TRBJ1-2
size: many
D: .
V: TRBV4-1

CDR3: CASSSDRAHEQFF
DNA: TGTGCCAGCAGCTCGGACAGGGCCCATGAGCAGTTCTTC
J: TRBJ2-1
size: many
D: TRBD1
V: TRBV11-2

CDR3: CSARPGSSYNSPLHF
DNA: TGCAGTGCTAGACCAGGGAGCTCCTATAATTCACCCCTCCACTTT
J: TRBJ1-6
size: many
D: .
V: TRBV20-1

CDR3: CSVSEVGTEAFF
DNA: TGCAGCGTTTCCGAGGTGGGCACTGAAGCTTTCTTT
J: TRBJ1-1
size: .
D: .
V: TRBV29-1

CDR3: CASNFGGGQETQYF
DNA: TGTGCCAGCAATTTTGGGGGGGGCCAAGAGACCCAGTACTTC
J: TRBJ2-5
size: .
D: TRBD2
V: TRBV28

CDR3: CASTPGIGYEQYF
DNA: TGTGCCAGCACCCCGGGCATAGGGTACGAGCAGTACTTC
J: TRBJ2-7
size: few
D: .
V: TRBV7-2

CDR3: CASSSHLPTGFSGNTIYF
DNA: TGTGCCAGCAGTTCTCACCTTCCGACAGGCTTCTCTGGAAACACCATATATTTT
J: TRBJ1-3
size: many
D: .
V: TRBV6-5

CDR3: CASSLSSTGELFF
DNA: TGCGCCAGCAGCTTGTCCAGCACCGGGGAGCTGTTTTTT
J: TRBJ2-2
size: many
D: .
V: TRBV5-1

CDR3: CASTRGGADTQYF
DNA: TGTGCCAGCACCAGAGGGGGCGCAGATACGCAGTATTTT
J: TRBJ2-3
size: few
D: TRBD1
V: TRBV7-2

CDR3: CATDGQTENEKLIF
DNA: TGTGCCACCGACGGACAGACCGAAAATGAAAAACTGATTTTT
J: TRBJ1-4
size: few
D: .
V: TRBV2

CDR3: CASSVGTGGSQYNEQFF
DNA: TGTGCCAGCAGCGTAGGAACGGGGGGGAGTCAATACAATGAGCAGTTCTTC
J: TRBJ2-1
size: few
D: TRBD2
V: TRBV9

CDR3: CASSPSQVSNQPQHF
DNA: TGTGCCAGCTCACCTTCACAGGTTAGCAATCAGCCCCAGCATTTT
J: TRBJ1-5
size: many
D: .
V: TRBV18

CDR3: CASSTQTGNTEAFF
DNA: TGCGCCAGCAGCACACAGACAGGGAACACTGAAGCTTTCTTT
J: TRBJ1-1
size: few
D: .
V: TRBV5-1

CDR3: CASRGTGSRDSYNEQFF
DNA: TGCGCCAGCAGAGGGACAGGGAGCCGGGATTCCTACAATGAGCAGTTCTTC
J: TRBJ2-1
size: .
D: TRBD1
V: TRBV5-1

CDR3: CASSSPGDGSGANVLTF
DNA: TGTGCCAGCAGTTCCCCAGGGGACGGCTCTGGGGCCAACGTCCTGACTTTC
J: TRBJ2-6
size: .
D: .
V: TRBV12-3/TRBV12-4

CDR3: CASSDGTSGSTDTQYF
DNA: TGCGCCAGCAGCGACGGGACTAGCGGAAGCACAGATACGCAGTATTTT
J: TRBJ2-3
size: .
D: TRBD2
V: TRBV5-1

CDR3: CASSADRALEQYF
DNA: TGCGCCAGCAGCGCGGACAGGGCCCTCGAGCAGTACTTC
J: TRBJ2-7
size: .
D: TRBD1
V: TRBV5-1

CDR3: CASSLLLAGGHFARNEQFF
DNA: TGTGCCAGCAGCTTATTACTAGCGGGGGGGCATTTCGCGCGGAATGAGCAGTTCTTC
J: TRBJ2-1
size: .
D: TRBD2
V: TRBV7-9

CDR3: CASSRRGITGELFF
DNA: TGTGCCAGCAGTCGACGGGGGATAACCGGGGAGCTGTTTTTT
J: TRBJ2-2
size: few
D: .
V: TRBV7-9

CDR3: CASSLVHRDTEAFF
DNA: TGTGCCAGCAGCTTAGTCCACAGGGACACTGAAGCTTTCTTT
J: TRBJ1-1
size: .
D: .
V: TRBV7-2

CDR3: CSAPGLAGGHTDTQYF
DNA: TGCAGTGCCCCGGGACTAGCGGGGGGGCACACAGATACGCAGTATTTT
J: TRBJ2-3
size: few
D: TRBD2
V: TRBV20-1

CDR3: CASSLLFGDNYGYTF
DNA: TGCGCCAGCAGCCTCCTTTTCGGGGATAACTATGGCTACACCTTC
J: TRBJ1-2
size: few
D: .
V: TRBV4-1

CDR3: CASRLERGEVEQFF
DNA: TGTGCCAGCAGACTCGAACGGGGGGAGGTTGAGCAGTTCTTC
J: TRBJ2-1
size: few
D: TRBD2
V: TRBV2

CDR3: CASSLDPDQPQHF
DNA: TGTGCCAGCAGCTTAGATCCGGATCAGCCCCAGCATTTT
J: TRBJ1-5
size: .
D: .
V: TRBV11-2

CDR3: CASSSLAGFGEQYF
DNA: TGTGCCAGCAGCTCACTAGCGGGGTTTGGAGAGCAGTACTTC
J: TRBJ2-7
size: few
D: TRBD2
V: TRBV5-6

CDR3: CASQTGTSGLTDTQYF
DNA: TGTGCCAGCCAGACCGGGACTAGCGGACTCACAGATACGCAGTATTTT
J: TRBJ2-3
size: few
D: TRBD2
V: TRBV5-8

CDR3: CASGADSSNEKLFF
DNA: TGCGCCAGCGGAGCGGACAGTTCTAATGAAAAACTGTTTTTT
J: TRBJ1-4
size: .
D: .
V: TRBV5-1

CDR3: CASNLSQGGRDQPQHF
DNA: TGTGCCAGCAACCTATCACAGGGGGGAAGGGATCAGCCCCAGCATTTT
J: TRBJ1-5
size: .
D: TRBD1
V: TRBV28

CDR3: CSARGGDQQAFF
DNA: TGCAGTGCTAGAGGGGGGGATCAACAAGCTTTCTTT
J: TRBJ1-1
size: .
D: .
V: TRBV20-1

CDR3: CASSFEGGADTQYF
DNA: TGTGCCAGCAGCTTCGAGGGTGGGGCAGATACGCAGTATTTT
J: TRBJ2-3
size: few
D: .
V: TRBV5-6

CDR3: CAISDRTNTGELFF
DNA: TGTGCCATCAGTGACAGGACGAACACCGGGGAGCTGTTTTTT
J: TRBJ2-2
size: few
D: .
V: TRBV10-3

CDR3: CASRRGPEGGAYGYTF
DNA: TGTGCCAGCAGGAGGGGACCGGAGGGGGGTGCCTATGGCTACACCTTC
J: TRBJ1-2
size: .
D: .
V: TRBV27

CDR3: CASSLDWPLADTQYF
DNA: TGTGCCAGCAGCTTAGATTGGCCTCTCGCAGATACGCAGTATTTT
J: TRBJ2-3
size: few
D: .
V: TRBV11-2

CDR3: CASSQAASGSRQFF
DNA: TGTGCCAGCAGCCAAGCGGCTAGCGGGTCCAGGCAGTTCTTC
J: TRBJ2-1
size: few
D: TRBD2
V: TRBV3-1

CDR3: CASSLMGTPSTDTQYF
DNA: TGCGCCAGCAGCTTGATGGGGACTCCTAGCACAGATACGCAGTATTTT
J: TRBJ2-3
size: .
D: .
V: TRBV5-1

CDR3: CASSLTQGGSGGTIYF
DNA: TGTGCCAGCAGCTTGACCCAGGGGGGCTCTGGGGGCACCATATATTTT
J: TRBJ1-3
size: .
D: TRBD1
V: TRBV7-2

CDR3: CSARAPRMNTEAFF
DNA: TGCAGTGCTAGAGCACCACGGATGAACACTGAAGCTTTCTTT
J: TRBJ1-1
size: .
D: .
V: TRBV20-1

CDR3: CASSQRLAGTYKNNEQFF
DNA: TGCGCCAGCAGCCAGCGACTAGCGGGGACCTACAAGAACAATGAGCAGTTCTTC
J: TRBJ2-1
size: .
D: TRBD2
V: TRBV4-1

CDR3: CASSLMGQRGGDTQYF
DNA: TGTGCCAGCAGCTTAATGGGCCAGCGGGGGGGTGATACGCAGTATTTT
J: TRBJ2-3
size: .
D: TRBD2
V: TRBV7-9